A single sample gave rise to the 18 T cell receptor beta chains below, sequenced in a study of cytomegalovirus exposure and HLA in healthy donors. PCR used 60 Vbeta primers and 13 Jbeta primers. Sequencing was performed with immunoSEQ multiplex PCR; in TCRdb, only in-frame clones are kept and a portion is missing. Among under 200,000 clones listed, 65% to 85% were seen once. Input material: PBMCs. The receptors here all came from a woman between 40 and 50 years old in good health and CMV-seropositive.

This clone was observed a handful of times. The chain employs TRBV7-2 and TRBJ2-5; D may be TRBD2 (7 bases). Germline CDR1 reads SGHTA; CDR2 reads FQGNSA. The CDR3 covers 16 residues. Trimming removed 2 bases from V and 0 bases from J, with 13 bases in between. CDR3 in amino acids: CASSLRGGGYQETQYF. CDR3 DNA sequence: TGTGCCAGCAGCTTACGAGGGGGGGGGTACCAAGAGACCCAGTACTTC. The variable domain in full, with the rest retrieved from reference TRBV7-2 and TRBJ2-5, is GAGVSQSPSNKVTEKGKDVELRCDPISGHTALYWYRQSLGQGLEFLIYFQGNSAPDKSGLPSDRFSAERTGGSVSTLTIQRTQQEDSAVYLCASSLRGGGYQETQYFGPGTRLLVL.

This clone turned up a few times. The chain carries TRBV9 and TRBJ2-5; 10 nucleotides line up with TRBD1. After removal of 4 bases from V and 5 bases from J, the junction contained 8 bases not matched to a gene. CDR1 is SGDLS and CDR2 is YYNGEE in the germline V gene. The CDR3 extends over 15 amino acids. CDR3 sequence (DNA): TGTGCCAGCAGCAGACAGGGGGCGCGAGGTGAGACCCAGTACTTC. It specifies CASSRQGARGETQYF.

There are a few counts of this clone. V gene TRBV6-6 combines with J gene TRBJ1-1; D call uncertain. Trimming took off 3 bases at V and 3 bases at J, with 8 bases between the two ends. The CDR3 loop spans 13 amino acids. Germline V CDR1 and CDR2: MNHNY, SVGAGI (reference sequence). DNA for the CDR3: TGTGCCAGCAGTTATTGGGCAGACACTGAAGCTTTCTTT. This translates into CASSYWADTEAFF.

The chain couples TRBV2 to TRBJ2-3; 8 bases align to TRBD2. Per germline, CDR1 SNHLY and CDR2 FYNNEI. The CDR3 consists of 15 residues. V gave up 6 bases and J gave up 4 bases; unmatched junction bases: 9. In DNA form, the CDR3 reads TGTGCCAGCAGGCCTACAGCGGGAGCGGCAGATACGCAGTATTTT. Translated: CASRPTAGAADTQYF. Based on the CDR3 plus reference TRBV2 and TRBJ2-3, the full variable domain is EPEVTQTPSHQVTQMGQEVILRCVPISNHLYFYWYRQILGQKVEFLVSFYNNEISEKSEIFDDQFSVERPDGSNFTLKIRSTKLEDSAMYFCASRPTAGAADTQYFGPGTRLTVL.

The chain combines TRBV6-5 with TRBJ2-1; D unclear. Germline-derived CDR1 and CDR2 are MNHEY and SVGAGI. V lost 10 bases and J lost 6, with 13 bases in between. The CDR3 sequence is 12 residues long. This chain's CDR3 is CATLLNSNEQFF. CDR3 nucleotides: TGTGCCACCCTTTTAAATTCCAATGAGCAGTTCTTC.

The chain is built from TRBV30 and TRBJ1-1; tentatively, D is TRBD1 (6 bases). The CDR3 has 12 amino acids. Germline-derived CDR1 and CDR2 are GTSNPN and SVGIG (reference sequence). V was clipped by 3 bases and J by 5 bases, with 10 bases between them. CDR3 region: CAWSRTATEAFF. The CDR3 DNA reads TGTGCCTGGAGCCGGACAGCGACTGAAGCTTTCTTT.

The chain links TRBV18 to TRBJ2-3, with D unclear. The V gene's germline CDR1 is KGHSH and CDR2 LQKENI. The CDR3 covers 16 residues. V lost 4 bases and J lost 0, with 14 bases in between. Here the CDR3 DNA reads TGTGCCAGCTCACGCCAAGCGAGCTCTAGCACAGATACGCAGTATTTT. It encodes CASSRQASSSTDTQYF.

This clone has a single count. The V and J genes are TRBV11-3 and TRBJ1-1; D unclear. The CDR3 length is 13 residues. CDR1 and CDR2 (germline): SGHNT, YENEEA. Trimming stripped 0 bases from V and 4 bases from J, with 6 bases between. CDR3 sequence (DNA): TGTGCCAGCAGCTTAGACAGGTTCACTGAAGCTTTCTTT. Translating gives CASSLDRFTEAFF.

The V gene is TRBV5-1, the J gene TRBJ2-3; 9 bases agree with TRBD2. V trimming: 0 bases; J trimming: 1 base; junction bases outside the gene matches: 6. From germline, CDR1 is SGHRS and CDR2 YFSETQ. There are 17 residues in the CDR3. The CDR3 region is CASSLASASGGTDTQYF. CDR3 sequence (DNA): TGCGCCAGCAGCTTGGCCTCCGCTAGCGGGGGCACAGATACGCAGTATTTT.

This clone was seen once. This chain links TRBV27 with TRBJ2-2, with 8 bases that match TRBD2. With 6 bases clipped from V and 1 base from J, the junction kept 4 bases outside the gene matches. This CDR3 has 15 amino acids. CDR1 and CDR2 from the germline V gene are MNHEY and SMNVEV (reference sequence). CDR3 sequence: CASRSGGGNTGELFF. CDR3 sequence (DNA): TGTGCCAGCAGGAGCGGGGGCGGGAACACCGGGGAGCTGTTTTTT.

This chain connects TRBV7-9 to TRBJ2-3; 7 bases fit TRBD2. The germline V gene encodes CDR1 SEHNR and CDR2 FQNEAQ (reference sequence). Unmatched junction bases numbered 10, after V lost 8 bases and J lost 2 bases. This CDR3 spans 15 amino acids. CDR3 protein: CASGDWDYPTDTQYF. The DNA for the CDR3 is TGTGCCAGCGGCGACTGGGACTACCCCACAGATACGCAGTATTTT. The variable domain in full, completed from reference TRBV7-9 and TRBJ2-3, reads DTGVSQNPRHKITKRGQNVTFRCDPISEHNRLYWYRQTLGQGPEFLTYFQNEAQLEKSRLLSDRFSAERPKGSFSTLEIQRTEQGDSAMYLCASGDWDYPTDTQYFGPGTRLTVL.

The rearrangement joins TRBV5-1 to TRBJ1-4; TRBD1 is a possible D gene (5 bases). The CDR3 loop spans 15 amino acids. Trimming cost V 2 bases and J 5 bases, with 13 bases left between them. Germline CDR1 SGHRS, CDR2 YFSETQ. The CDR3 region has the DNA TGCGCCAGCAGCTTAAATGGAAGGGGAAATGAAAAACTGTTTTTT. Its translation: CASSLNGRGNEKLFF.

The chain recombines TRBV18 with TRBJ2-3, with TRBD1 matching 8 bases. Germline CDR1 reads KGHSH; CDR2 reads LQKENI. The CDR3 length is 14 residues. With V trimmed by 3 bases and J by 3 bases, 2 bases remained unmatched. The CDR3: CASSPDRVTDTQYF. The CDR3, as DNA: TGTGCCAGCTCACCGGACAGGGTGACAGATACGCAGTATTTT.

In its sample, this clone was seen a few times. This chain links TRBV27 with TRBJ2-1, with TRBD2 matching over 13 bases. The CDR3 spans 15 residues. Per the germline V gene, CDR1 is MNHEY and CDR2 is SMNVEV (reference sequence). V lost 4 bases to trimming and J lost 7 bases; unmatched junction nucleotides: 4. The CDR3 sequence is CASSSGTSGVNEQFF. The CDR3 nucleotides read TGTGCCAGCAGTTCCGGGACTAGCGGGGTAAATGAGCAGTTCTTC.

The chain is built from TRBV10-3 and TRBJ2-7; the match to TRBD1 covers 9 bases. This CDR3 has 13 amino acids. V gave up 5 bases and J gave up 3 bases; unmatched junction bases: 2. Looked up from germline, CDR1 is ENHRY and CDR2 is SYGVKD. This CDR3 reads CAISPGQGYEQYF. CDR3 bases: TGTGCCATCAGTCCGGGACAGGGCTACGAGCAGTACTTC.

This chain links TRBV5-1 with TRBJ1-1; D unresolved. Deletions cut 0 bases from V and 1 base from J, with 7 bases between. CDR3 length: 14 residues. Germline loops: CDR1 SGHRS, CDR2 YFSETQ. The CDR3 is CASSLDPGNTEAFF. The CDR3 DNA follows: TGCGCCAGCAGCTTGGATCCAGGGAACACTGAAGCTTTCTTT.

This clone appeared a single time. The chain carries TRBV2 and TRBJ1-1; 10 bases line up with TRBD1. CDR1 is SNHLY and CDR2 is FYNNEI in the germline V gene. Unmatched junction bases numbered 3, after V lost 0 bases and J lost 5 bases. There are 15 residues in the CDR3. The CDR3 DNA follows: TGTGCCAGCAGTGAAGCGGGACAGGGGATAACTGAAGCTTTCTTT. This encodes CASSEAGQGITEAFF.

Details on this clone: The junction differs from germline at one of its ends, possibly a read error. The chain couples TRBV7-9 to TRBJ1-3, with unresolved D. This CDR3 is built from 16 residues. Looked up from germline, CDR1 is SEHNR and CDR2 is FQNEAQ (reference sequence). CDR3 region: CASSLAEADLGSTIYF. The CDR3 DNA follows: TGTGCCAGCAGCTTAGCGGAGGCGGATCTTGGAAGCACCATATATTTT.